A selection of T cell receptor beta chains follows, all from one sample in a study of PD-L1 blockade in urothelial cancer. Assay used: immunoSEQ multiplex PCR; TCRdb lists only in-frame clones, some missing. The sample yields about 84,000 clones, 85% to 95% seen once. Sequencing was performed on PBMCs, taken around atezolizumab (anti-PD-L1) treatment. All receptors derive from a man aged 60 to 69 with urothelial cancer. The CDR3 runs from the conserved cysteine through the conserved F or W. The D gene is left open where the match is weak. A row's size may be missing; if present it is once, few, many or a size class.

d_call: NA; clone_size: NA; cdr3_length: 16; v_call: TRBV10-1; j_call: TRBJ2-1; cdr3_nt: TGCGCCAGCAGTGCAAGGGGGGGGGAGGTCCCCGGTGAGCAGTTCTTC; cdr3_aa: CASSARGGEVPGEQFF
d_call: NA; clone_size: NA; cdr3_length: 14; v_call: TRBV2; j_call: TRBJ2-3; cdr3_nt: TGTGCCAGCAGCTACAGGTTAGGCACAGATACGCAGTATTTT; cdr3_aa: CASSYRLGTDTQYF
d_call: NA; clone_size: few; cdr3_length: 15; v_call: TRBV29-1; j_call: TRBJ2-1; cdr3_nt: TGCAGCGCCCTAACCGGGACTCACGGTGTCGATGAGCAGTTCTTC; cdr3_aa: CSALTGTHGVDEQFF
d_call: TRBD2; clone_size: NA; cdr3_length: 17; v_call: TRBV5-1; j_call: TRBJ2-1; cdr3_nt: TGCGCCAGCAGCTTAGGACTAGCGGGGGCCGAGTACAATGAGCAGTTCTTC; cdr3_aa: CASSLGLAGAEYNEQFF
d_call: NA; clone_size: NA; cdr3_length: 15; v_call: TRBV5-7; j_call: TRBJ2-5; cdr3_nt: TGTGCCAGCAGCTTGTGCATGACGGGACAAGAGACCCAGTACTTC; cdr3_aa: CASSLCMTGQETQYF
d_call: TRBD2; clone_size: NA; cdr3_length: 13; v_call: TRBV7-6; j_call: TRBJ2-2; cdr3_nt: TGTGCCAGCAGCTCAAGCGGGAGGGGGGAGCTGTTTTTT; cdr3_aa: CASSSSGRGELFF
d_call: NA; clone_size: NA; cdr3_length: 13; v_call: TRBV7-6; j_call: TRBJ2-5; cdr3_nt: TGTGCCAGCAGCTTAGCTCTAGCAGAGACCCAGTACTTC; cdr3_aa: CASSLALAETQYF
d_call: TRBD1; clone_size: NA; cdr3_length: 18; v_call: TRBV15; j_call: TRBJ2-5; cdr3_nt: TGTGCCACCAGCAGAGATTCGGGGACAGGACTACGCGGAGAGACCCAGTACTTC; cdr3_aa: CATSRDSGTGLRGETQYF
d_call: NA; clone_size: NA; cdr3_length: 14; v_call: TRBV28; j_call: TRBJ2-7; cdr3_nt: TGTGCCAGCATCCCTCCGGACAGATCCTACGAGCAGTACTTC; cdr3_aa: CASIPPDRSYEQYF
d_call: NA; clone_size: once; cdr3_length: 16; v_call: TRBV5-1; j_call: TRBJ2-5; cdr3_nt: TGCGCCAGCAGCTTGGCCGATGGGACTCGAGGGGAGACCCAGTACTTC; cdr3_aa: CASSLADGTRGETQYF
d_call: NA; clone_size: NA; cdr3_length: 14; v_call: TRBV12-5; j_call: TRBJ1-1; cdr3_nt: TGTGCTAGTGGTTTAGCTGGGTGGAGTTCTGAAGCTTTCTTT; cdr3_aa: CASGLAGWSSEAFF
d_call: TRBD2; clone_size: NA; cdr3_length: 14; v_call: TRBV6-1; j_call: TRBJ2-7; cdr3_nt: TGTGCCAGCAGGAAGCGGGGGGAGACCTACGAGCAGTACTTC; cdr3_aa: CASRKRGETYEQYF
d_call: TRBD1; clone_size: once; cdr3_length: 15; v_call: TRBV6-5; j_call: TRBJ2-3; cdr3_nt: TGTGCCAGCAGTTACGGGCAGGGGGCAACAGATACGCAGTATTTT; cdr3_aa: CASSYGQGATDTQYF
d_call: NA; clone_size: NA; cdr3_length: 15; v_call: TRBV6-4; j_call: TRBJ2-1; cdr3_nt: TGTGCCAGCAGTGGGGAGGCAGGACGTTTGCATGAGCAGTTCTTC; cdr3_aa: CASSGEAGRLHEQFF
d_call: NA; clone_size: NA; cdr3_length: 14; v_call: TRBV29-1; j_call: TRBJ2-3; cdr3_nt: TGCAGCGTTGAAAGCGGTTGGAGCACAGATACGCAGTATTTT; cdr3_aa: CSVESGWSTDTQYF
d_call: TRBD1; clone_size: NA; cdr3_length: 17; v_call: TRBV4-1; j_call: TRBJ2-5; cdr3_nt: TGCGCCAGCAGCCAGGGACCTGGAGCAGGGGGAAGGGAGACCCAGTACTTC; cdr3_aa: CASSQGPGAGGRETQYF
d_call: NA; clone_size: once; cdr3_length: 14; v_call: TRBV6-4; j_call: TRBJ1-1; cdr3_nt: TGTGCCAGCAGTGAAAACAGGGCGAACACTGAAGCTTTCTTT; cdr3_aa: CASSENRANTEAFF
d_call: NA; clone_size: once; cdr3_length: 11; v_call: TRBV7-9; j_call: TRBJ2-5; cdr3_nt: TGTGCCAGCAGCCTTCAAGAGACCCAGTACTTC; cdr3_aa: CASSLQETQYF
d_call: TRBD1; clone_size: NA; cdr3_length: 15; v_call: TRBV6-1; j_call: TRBJ1-1; cdr3_nt: TGTGCCAGCAGTGCCCGGGACAGGGGATTCACTGAAGCTTTCTTT; cdr3_aa: CASSARDRGFTEAFF
d_call: NA; clone_size: NA; cdr3_length: 13; v_call: TRBV11-2; j_call: TRBJ2-2; cdr3_nt: TGTGCCAGCAATGAGGAGAACACCGGGGAGCTGTTTTTT; cdr3_aa: CASNEENTGELFF
d_call: TRBD1; clone_size: NA; cdr3_length: 14; v_call: TRBV4-3; j_call: TRBJ2-5; cdr3_nt: TGCGCCAGCAGCCTCGGGACAGGCCAAGAGACCCAGTACTTC; cdr3_aa: CASSLGTGQETQYF
d_call: TRBD1; clone_size: NA; cdr3_length: 16; v_call: TRBV6-5; j_call: TRBJ1-2; cdr3_nt: TGTGCCAGCAGTTACTCTCGGGGACAGGGCGACTATGGCTACACCTTC; cdr3_aa: CASSYSRGQGDYGYTF
d_call: NA; clone_size: NA; cdr3_length: 15; v_call: TRBV23-1; j_call: TRBJ1-5; cdr3_nt: TGCGCCAGCCCGCGGGGGCACAGCATCAATCAGCCCCAGCATTTT; cdr3_aa: CASPRGHSINQPQHF
d_call: TRBD1; clone_size: once; cdr3_length: 18; v_call: TRBV30; j_call: TRBJ1-6; cdr3_nt: TGTGCCTGGAGTGTTTGGACAGGGGGTTCAGACAGGGGTTCACCCCTCCACTTT; cdr3_aa: CAWSVWTGGSDRGSPLHF
d_call: NA; clone_size: few; cdr3_length: 14; v_call: TRBV25-1; j_call: TRBJ1-2; cdr3_nt: TGTGCCAGCAGTGATCCGGGAGAGATAGGTGGCTACACCTTC; cdr3_aa: CASSDPGEIGGYTF
d_call: TRBD1; clone_size: once; cdr3_length: 15; v_call: TRBV2; j_call: TRBJ1-2; cdr3_nt: TGTGCCAGCAGTGAAACTACGACAGGGTGGGATGGCTACACCTTC; cdr3_aa: CASSETTTGWDGYTF
d_call: TRBD2; clone_size: NA; cdr3_length: 15; v_call: TRBV2; j_call: TRBJ2-7; cdr3_nt: TGTGCCAGCAGTTACACGGGACTAGCGGGAGACGAGCAGTACTTC; cdr3_aa: CASSYTGLAGDEQYF
d_call: TRBD1; clone_size: NA; cdr3_length: 16; v_call: TRBV28; j_call: TRBJ1-4; cdr3_nt: TGTGCCAGCAGTTCGGGACAGGTACCAACTAATGAAAAACTGTTTTTT; cdr3_aa: CASSSGQVPTNEKLFF
d_call: NA; clone_size: NA; cdr3_length: 16; v_call: TRBV23-1; j_call: TRBJ2-7; cdr3_nt: TGCGCCAGCAGTTCCCCGACAGGCAATCATCTCTACGAGCAGTACTTC; cdr3_aa: CASSSPTGNHLYEQYF
d_call: TRBD1; clone_size: once; cdr3_length: 16; v_call: TRBV5-1; j_call: TRBJ2-4; cdr3_nt: TGCGCCAGCAGCCCGGGACAGGGGAGTAAGGGGATCGTACAGTACTTC; cdr3_aa: CASSPGQGSKGIVQYF
d_call: TRBD2; clone_size: NA; cdr3_length: 19; v_call: TRBV10-3; j_call: TRBJ2-2; cdr3_nt: TGTGCCATCAGTGAGTCGACAGCGGGGGGTACCTCGGGCACCGGGGAGCTGTTTTTT; cdr3_aa: CAISESTAGGTSGTGELFF
d_call: TRBD2; clone_size: NA; cdr3_length: 12; v_call: TRBV7-3; j_call: TRBJ2-1; cdr3_nt: TGTGCCAGCAGCTCCGCCGGGACTAGTCCGTTCTTC; cdr3_aa: CASSSAGTSPFF
d_call: NA; clone_size: NA; cdr3_length: 14; v_call: TRBV9; j_call: TRBJ2-1; cdr3_nt: TGTGCCAGCAGCCCCCGAGCGTTGAACAATGAGCAGTTCTTC; cdr3_aa: CASSPRALNNEQFF
d_call: NA; clone_size: NA; cdr3_length: 12; v_call: TRBV29-1; j_call: TRBJ1-2; cdr3_nt: TGCAGCGTTGTACAGGGAAACTATGGCTACACCTTC; cdr3_aa: CSVVQGNYGYTF
d_call: TRBD1; clone_size: NA; cdr3_length: 14; v_call: TRBV7-9; j_call: TRBJ2-5; cdr3_nt: TGTGCCAGCACCTGGACAGGGGGCTTGGAGACCCAGTACTTC; cdr3_aa: CASTWTGGLETQYF
d_call: TRBD1; clone_size: NA; cdr3_length: 17; v_call: TRBV27; j_call: TRBJ1-2; cdr3_nt: TGTGCCAGCAGTTTATCCCGGGAACCCGGACAGGGCGGTGGCTACACCTTC; cdr3_aa: CASSLSREPGQGGGYTF
d_call: TRBD1; clone_size: NA; cdr3_length: 14; v_call: TRBV19; j_call: TRBJ2-7; cdr3_nt: TGTGCCAGTAGCGCCGGGACAGGGGGGTACGAGCAGTACTTC; cdr3_aa: CASSAGTGGYEQYF
d_call: NA; clone_size: NA; cdr3_length: 15; v_call: TRBV28; j_call: TRBJ2-7; cdr3_nt: TGTGCCAGCAGTTCCGGGGGGCGTCGCGCCTACGAGCAGTACTTC; cdr3_aa: CASSSGGRRAYEQYF
d_call: TRBD1; clone_size: NA; cdr3_length: 13; v_call: TRBV5-1; j_call: TRBJ2-3; cdr3_nt: TGCGCCAGCAGCTCAGACAGGGCTGGTACGCAGTATTTT; cdr3_aa: CASSSDRAGTQYF
d_call: NA; clone_size: NA; cdr3_length: 18; v_call: TRBV15; j_call: TRBJ1-2; cdr3_nt: TGTGCCACCAGCAGAACCTCCGTTTTGAGGGCCTCTAACTATGGCTACACCTTC; cdr3_aa: CATSRTSVLRASNYGYTF
d_call: NA; clone_size: NA; cdr3_length: 14; v_call: TRBV2; j_call: TRBJ2-3; cdr3_nt: TGTGCCAGCCCAGGACAGCCTAGCACAGATACGCAGTATTTT; cdr3_aa: CASPGQPSTDTQYF
d_call: NA; clone_size: NA; cdr3_length: 15; v_call: TRBV5-1; j_call: TRBJ1-1; cdr3_nt: TGCGCCAGCAGCTTGGGAGGAATAGGGAACACTGAAGCTTTCTTT; cdr3_aa: CASSLGGIGNTEAFF
d_call: TRBD2; clone_size: NA; cdr3_length: 15; v_call: TRBV6-5; j_call: TRBJ2-2; cdr3_nt: TGTGCCAGCAGATCGACTAGCCTGGTGCCCCGGGAGCTGTTTTTT; cdr3_aa: CASRSTSLVPRELFF